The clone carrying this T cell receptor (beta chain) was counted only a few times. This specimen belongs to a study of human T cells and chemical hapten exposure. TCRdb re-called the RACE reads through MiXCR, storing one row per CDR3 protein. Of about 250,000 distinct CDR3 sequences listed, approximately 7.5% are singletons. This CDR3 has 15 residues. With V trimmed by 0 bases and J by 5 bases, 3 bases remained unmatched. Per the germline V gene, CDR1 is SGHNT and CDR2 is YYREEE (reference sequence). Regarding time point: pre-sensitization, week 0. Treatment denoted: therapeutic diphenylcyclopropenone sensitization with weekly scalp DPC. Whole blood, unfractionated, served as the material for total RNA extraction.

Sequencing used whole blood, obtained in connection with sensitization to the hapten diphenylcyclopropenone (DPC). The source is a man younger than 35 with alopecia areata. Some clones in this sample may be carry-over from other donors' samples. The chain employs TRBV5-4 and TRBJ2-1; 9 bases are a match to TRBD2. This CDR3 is CASSLVLAGNNEQFF. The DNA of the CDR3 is TGTGCCAGCAGCTTGGTCCTAGCGGGGAACAATGAGCAGTTCTTC. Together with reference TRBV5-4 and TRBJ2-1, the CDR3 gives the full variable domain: ETGVTQSPTHLIKTRGQQVTLRCSSQSGHNTVSWYQQALGQGPQFIFQYYREEENGRGNFPPRFSGLQFPNYSSELNVNALELDDSALYLCASSLVLAGNNEQFFGPGTRLTVL.